Below, one TCR beta chain is given with its context. The length of the CDR3 is 14 residues. CDR1 and CDR2 (germline): MNHNS, SASEGT. V was clipped by 6 bases and J by 8 bases; unmatched bases: 7. This entry is derived from a study of radiotherapy plus CTLA-4 blockade in lung cancer. Here immunoSEQ multiplex PCR was the method, and the copy in TCRdb shows in-frame clones only, minus some. The data show approximately 60,000 clones, roughly 80% seen once. The material sequenced was peripheral blood, taken from a patient treated with radiotherapy plus ipilimumab. The clonotype originates from a human donor with non-small cell lung cancer who had a complete response to radiotherapy plus ipilimumab. The V call is TRBV6-1, the J call TRBJ2-1; 10 bases map to TRBD2. CDR3 sequence reads: CASSQAGGGYEQFF. CDR3 bases: TGTGCCAGCAGCCAAGCGGGAGGGGGGTATGAGCAGTTCTTC.